The 9 T cell receptor beta chains reported below all come from one sample, sequenced in a study of cytomegalovirus exposure and HLA in healthy donors. Primers for the PCR totalled 60 Vbeta and 13 Jbeta. Assay used: immunoSEQ multiplex PCR; TCRdb lists only in-frame clones, some missing. Of under 150,000 clones listed, about four fifths were seen once; the top ten hold roughly 4.5%. The sample taken for sequencing was PBMCs. These receptors were taken from a man aged 40-55 years in good health and CMV-seropositive.

The chain employs TRBV5-4 and TRBJ2-3, with 8 bases identical to TRBD1. The CDR3 has 15 residues. Germline V lookup: CDR1 SGHNT, CDR2 YYREEE (reference sequence). Germline trimming cut 5 bases from V and 4 bases from J; bases unmatched to any gene: 9. The CDR3 DNA sequence: TGTGCCAGCAGTTTACAGGGGGTGGCCCCAGATACGCAGTATTTT. This encodes CASSLQGVAPDTQYF.

The J gene is TRBJ2-7, the V gene TRBV5-1, with 12 bases matching TRBD2. Trimming at V came to 3 bases and at J to 2 bases, leaving 12 bases not matched to a gene. Germline CDR1 and CDR2: SGHRS and YFSETQ. The CDR3 length is 18 residues. CDR3 coding DNA: TGCGCCAGCAGCTCGGGGCTAGCGGGAGGGATAAATACCTACGAGCAGTACTTC. It codes for CASSSGLAGGINTYEQYF.

The chain recombines TRBV7-6 with TRBJ1-1; D is possibly TRBD1 (5 bases). Trimming shortened V by 1 base and J by 13 bases, and 16 bases separated the two germline ends. The CDR3 is 13 residues long. The germline V gene encodes CDR1 SGHVS and CDR2 FNYEAQ. The CDR3 bases are TGTGCCAGCAGCTTAGGGGGCGCTTCGGTGGTTTTCTTT. It encodes CASSLGGASVVFF.

The rearrangement joins TRBV5-3 to TRBJ2-1, with 7 positions matching TRBD2. TRBV5-3 belongs to the ORF category, with a function that is uncertain. The CDR3 sequence is 17 residues long. After removal of 4 bases from V and 7 bases from J, the junction contained 17 bases not matched to a gene. The CDR3 here is CARSPYFPRTSRNEQFF. DNA for the CDR3: TGTGCCAGAAGCCCGTACTTCCCTCGGACTAGTCGGAATGAGCAGTTCTTC.

This clone was seen a handful of times. The J gene is TRBJ1-4, the V gene TRBV5-6; no firm D call. The CDR3 totals 14 residues. V shed 0 bases and J shed 7 bases, with 10 bases lying between them. Looked up from germline, CDR1 is SGHDT and CDR2 is YYEEEE. CDR3 region: CASSLGRGGEKLFF. CDR3 in DNA: TGTGCCAGCAGCTTGGGCCGGGGAGGTGAAAAACTGTTTTTT.

The rearrangement joins TRBV19 to TRBJ2-1, with 8 bases matching TRBD2. V lost 3 bases, J lost 3 bases, and 7 bases stayed unmatched. The V gene's germline CDR1 is LNHDA and CDR2 SQIVND (reference sequence). The CDR3 is 16 residues long. CDR3 in amino acids: CASSIPGLGVYNEQFF. CDR3 coding DNA: TGTGCCAGTAGTATCCCGGGACTAGGGGTCTACAATGAGCAGTTCTTC.

V is TRBV7-8 and J is TRBJ2-1; D is unresolved. Trimming took off 5 bases at V and 4 bases at J, with 12 bases between the two ends. CDR1 SGHVS and CDR2 FQNEAQ come from the germline V gene. The CDR3 runs 14 residues. The CDR3 reads CASSLRASYNEQFF. The CDR3, as DNA: TGTGCCAGCAGCCTCCGAGCGTCATACAATGAGCAGTTCTTC.

This chain links TRBV19 with TRBJ1-5; 9 bases are shared with TRBD1. Germline V lookup: CDR1 LNHDA, CDR2 SQIVND (reference sequence). The CDR3 consists of 15 residues. V was clipped by 5 bases and J by 7 bases; unmatched bases: 9. This chain's CDR3 is CASSPRTGESQPQHF. CDR3 nucleotides: TGTGCCAGTAGTCCCCGGACAGGGGAGAGCCAGCCCCAGCATTTT.

This chain joins TRBV4-2 and TRBJ2-7; possible D gene TRBD2, 8 bases. V was clipped by 4 bases and J by 0 bases, with 19 bases between them. Germline V gene lookup returns CDR1 LGHNA and CDR2 YNFKEQ. CDR3 length: 17 amino acids. CDR3 amino acids: CASSRGGGGTDSYEQYF. The CDR3, as DNA: TGTGCCAGCAGCCGGGGGGGCGGGGGGACAGACTCCTACGAGCAGTACTTC.